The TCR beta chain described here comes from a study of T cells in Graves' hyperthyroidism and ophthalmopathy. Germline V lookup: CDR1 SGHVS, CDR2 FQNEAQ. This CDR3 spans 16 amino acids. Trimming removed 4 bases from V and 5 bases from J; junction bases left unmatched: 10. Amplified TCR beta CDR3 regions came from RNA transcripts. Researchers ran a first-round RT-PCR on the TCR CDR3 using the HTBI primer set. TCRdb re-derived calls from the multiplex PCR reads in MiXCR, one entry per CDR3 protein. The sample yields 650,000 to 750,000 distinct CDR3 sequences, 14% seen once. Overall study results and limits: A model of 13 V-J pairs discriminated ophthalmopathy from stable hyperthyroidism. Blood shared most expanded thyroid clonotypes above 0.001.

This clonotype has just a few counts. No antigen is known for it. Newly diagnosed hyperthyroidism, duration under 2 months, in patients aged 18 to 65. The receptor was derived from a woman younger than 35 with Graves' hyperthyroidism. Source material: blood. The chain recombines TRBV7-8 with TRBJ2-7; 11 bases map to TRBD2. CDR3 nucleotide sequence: TGTGCCAGCAGCTCCTTAGCGGGAGGGCCCCAGGACGAGCAGTACTTC. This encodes CASSSLAGGPQDEQYF.